Presented here are 2 T cell receptor beta chains from one specimen sequenced in a study of tumor-infiltrating lymphocytes in primary liver carcinoma. Alongside blood RNA obtained from unsorted whole blood, germline DNA was also extracted. Constant-region priming of 500 to 550 ng total RNA yielded TCR beta cDNA. A slightly modified ARM-PCR protocol with three nested multiplex PCR rounds produced these TCR beta libraries. The first two PCR rounds used TRBV1-TRBV30 forward primers with a C-beta reverse primer, roughly 10 cycles each. Via MiXCR, TCRdb re-called the multiplex PCR reads, giving one row per CDR3 protein. This table has around 330,000 distinct CDR3 sequences, 50% to 70% appearing once. The specimen sequenced was peripheral blood. The receptors here all came from a man aged 40-49 years with primary liver carcinoma and hepatitis B virus infection.

This clonotype was counted once. A much larger clone lies one base from this, so it may be a read error. This chain connects TRBV4-2 to TRBJ1-1; possibly TRBD1 for D (6 bases). Germline V CDR1 and CDR2: LGHNA, YNFKEQ. CDR3 size: 13 residues. The CDR3 loop is CASRQDTGTAAFF. CDR3 nucleotide sequence: TGTGCCAGCAGACAAGATACAGGGACCGCGGCTTTCTTT.

The chain uses TRBV2 and TRBJ2-2; 7 bases fit TRBD2. The CDR3 length is 14 residues. The V and J ends lost 6 bases and 6 bases, in that order; junction bases with no gene match: 7. CDR1 is SNHLY, CDR2 FYNNEI, per germline. Here the CDR3 reads CASRAPGLPGELFF. The CDR3 DNA is TGTGCCAGCAGGGCCCCGGGACTACCCGGGGAGCTGTTTTTT.